What follows are 22 T cell receptor beta chains derived from one specimen sequenced in a study of T cells expressing NK-cell markers. TCRdb reprocessed the 5' RACE reads and reports one entry per CDR3 protein, with no DNA. The specimen's table records a few hundred thousand distinct CDR3 sequences. Specimen: blood T cells: a sorted CD56 or NKG2C T cell subset, CD4+ or CD8+ T cells, or bulk PBMC T cells (not recorded which). Every receptor here comes from a woman in her forties or fifties in good health.

The rearrangement uses TRBV19 and TRBJ1-1. From germline, CDR1 is LNHDA and CDR2 SQIVND (reference sequence). The CDR3 consists of 11 residues. CDR3 sequence reads: CASQVYTEAFF.

The chain employs TRBV11-1 and TRBJ2-2; TCRdb designates TRBD1, a call that cannot be tested without DNA. The CDR3 sequence is 16 residues long. Germline CDR1 is SGHAT and CDR2 is FQDESV (reference sequence). This chain's CDR3 is CASSLRSGQLSGELFF.

This chain connects TRBV5-1 to TRBJ1-5; with no DNA, the TCRdb D assignment of TRBD1 cannot be verified. The CDR3 loop spans 14 amino acids. CDR1 and CDR2 from the germline V gene are SGHRS and YFSETQ. The CDR3 loop reads CASSEGLGDQPQHF.

This chain uses TRBV12-3 or TRBV12-4 with TRBJ2-2; TCRdb's assignment of TRBD1 cannot be checked, as there is no DNA. This CDR3 is 13 amino acids long. The CDR3 spells CASRDGGMGELFF.

The chain has TRBV15 and TRBJ2-7; with no DNA, the TCRdb D assignment of TRBD1 cannot be verified. The CDR3 has 14 residues. Germline assignment: CDR1 LNHNV and CDR2 YYDKDF (reference sequence). This chain's CDR3 is CATSRDNAPSEQYF.

The rearrangement uses TRBV10-3 and TRBJ2-3; TCRdb's D gene call, TRBD2, goes unchecked for lack of DNA. This CDR3 comprises 16 residues. Germline V gives CDR1 ENHRY, CDR2 SYGVKD. The CDR3 protein is CAIRMVREGSTDTQYF.

This chain joins TRBV28 and TRBJ2-1; TCRdb proposes TRBD2, but this gene call is untestable without DNA. There are 17 residues in the CDR3. Germline V lookup: CDR1 MDHEN, CDR2 SYDVKM. The CDR3 sequence: CASSPWGGEGSYNEQFF.

The gene calls are TRBV3-1 and TRBJ2-5; TCRdb names TRBD2, which stays unverified in the absence of DNA. This CDR3 is 23 amino acids long. Germline V CDR1 and CDR2: LGHDT, YNNKEL (reference sequence). CDR3 amino acids: CASSQVFFLRDVRTSGGQETQYF.

The chain has TRBV21-1 and TRBJ2-5. TRBV21-1 constitutes a pseudogene. This CDR3 spans 13 amino acids. CDR3 loop: CASSKEGIETQYF.

This chain connects TRBV14 to TRBJ2-5; TCRdb calls TRBD2, which cannot be checked without DNA. Germline V gives CDR1 SGHDN, CDR2 FVKESK. This CDR3 has 14 residues. This CDR3 reads CACSPANTGETQYF.

This sequence joins TRBV12-3 or TRBV12-4 and TRBJ2-4; TCRdb designates TRBD1, a call that cannot be tested without DNA. The CDR3 has 16 amino acids. CDR3 loop: CASGLGQLRGKNIQYF.

The gene calls are TRBV5-5 and TRBJ2-7; TCRdb calls TRBD1, which cannot be checked without DNA. CDR1 is SGHKS, CDR2 YYEKEE, per germline (reference sequence). This CDR3 has 14 amino acids. CDR3 residues: CASSLDPGTYEQYF.

This chain uses TRBV20-1 with TRBJ2-3. CDR1 is DFQATT, CDR2 SNEGSKA, per germline (reference sequence). The CDR3 has 13 amino acids. The CDR3 sequence: CSARARSTDTQYF.

This sequence joins TRBV10-1 and TRBJ2-1; the D call from TCRdb, TRBD2, cannot be confirmed without DNA. Germline V gene lookup returns CDR1 WNHNN and CDR2 SYGVQD (reference sequence). The CDR3 runs 14 residues. CDR3 sequence: CASSLLAGESEQFF.

V and J are TRBV29-1 and TRBJ1-2. This CDR3 has 13 residues. Germline V gene data show CDR1 as SQVTM and CDR2 as ANQGSEA. The CDR3 region is CSVETRGGDGYTF.

This rearrangement joins TRBV12-3 or TRBV12-4 to TRBJ2-5. The length of the CDR3 is 11 residues. The CDR3 is CASGRQETQYF.

V usage is TRBV12-3 or TRBV12-4 and J usage is TRBJ2-2. This CDR3 spans 15 amino acids. CDR3 amino acids: CASSLALSFGGELFF.

This rearrangement joins TRBV10-3 to TRBJ2-1; TCRdb proposes TRBD2, but this gene call is untestable without DNA. The CDR3 totals 14 residues. Germline V lookup: CDR1 ENHRY, CDR2 SYGVKD. This chain's CDR3 is CAIASDSSYNEQFF.

The V gene is TRBV5-6, the J gene TRBJ1-1; TCRdb's assignment of TRBD1 cannot be checked, as there is no DNA. This CDR3 has 14 residues. CDR1 is SGHDT and CDR2 is YYEEEE in the germline V gene. The CDR3 protein is CASSRQGPYTEAFF.

J is TRBJ2-2 and V is TRBV9; TCRdb outputs TRBD2, but without DNA this stays unchecked. This CDR3 region has 19 residues. Germline values: CDR1 SGDLS, CDR2 YYNGEE. The chain's CDR3 is CASSAAIGVSGGRTGELFF. The full variable domain, rest sourced from reference TRBV9 and TRBJ2-2, is DSGVTQTPKHLITATGQRVTLRCSPRSGDLSVYWYQQSLDQGLQFLIQYYNGEERAKGNILERFSAQQFPDLHSELNLSSLELGDSALYFCASSAAIGVSGGRTGELFFGEGSRLTVL.

The genes are TRBV5-1 and TRBJ2-2; TCRdb outputs TRBD1, but without DNA this stays unchecked. CDR1 SGHRS and CDR2 YFSETQ come from the germline V gene. The length of the CDR3 is 16 residues. The CDR3 here is CASGYVGARNTGELFF.

The genes are TRBV4-1 and TRBJ1-3. The CDR3 is made up of 15 amino acids. Germline lookup yields CDR1 MGHRA and CDR2 YSYEKL. The CDR3 is CASSQVETSKNTIYF.